The 15 T cell receptor beta chains listed next were all sequenced from one sample in a study of T cell responses to AZD1222 COVID-19 vaccine. Sequenced by immunoSEQ multiplex PCR; TCRdb stores in-frame clones only, minus some. The sample carries about 120,000 clones, around nine tenths recorded once. The specimen was peripheral blood, collected on day 0 of AZD1222 vaccination. The receptors come from an adult in good health.

CDR3 DNA sequence: TGTGCCAGCAGCTTAGGGGGACAGGGTTTGCCCGAGCAGTACTTC. Its protein is CASSLGGQGLPEQYF. The rearrangement links TRBV7-9 to TRBJ2-7; 9 nucleotides match TRBD1. This CDR3 has 15 residues. The V and J ends lost 1 base and 6 bases, in that order; junction bases with no gene match: 7. Germline values: CDR1 SEHNR, CDR2 FQNEAQ (reference sequence). The full variable domain, its missing parts supplied by reference TRBV7-9 and TRBJ2-7, is DTGVSQNPRHKITKRGQNVTFRCDPISEHNRLYWYRQTLGQGPEFLTYFQNEAQLEKSRLLSDRFSAERPKGSFSTLEIQRTEQGDSAMYLCASSLGGQGLPEQYFGPGTRLTVT.

The sample holds one count of this clone. The chain couples TRBV4-3 to TRBJ1-2; perhaps TRBD1 as D (5 bases). This CDR3 has 15 amino acids. V lost 1 base and J lost 3, with 12 bases in between. Germline V gene sequence: CDR1 LGHNA, CDR2 YSLEER. In DNA form, the CDR3 reads TGCGCCAGCAGCCAAGGACAGTCTGTAGACTATGGCTACACCTTC. Protein: CASSQGQSVDYGYTF.

The count of this clone is one. V is TRBV27 and J is TRBJ1-6; D is ambiguous. Trimming took off 1 base at V and 5 bases at J, with 9 bases between the two ends. The germline V gene has CDR1 MNHEY and CDR2 SMNVEV (reference sequence). This CDR3 contains 15 residues. CDR3 residues: CASSLLGEDNSPLHF. The CDR3 region has the DNA TGTGCCAGCAGTTTATTGGGTGAGGATAATTCACCCCTCCACTTT.

The chain is built from TRBV3-1 (or the pseudogene TRBV3-2) and TRBJ2-5; 14 bases match TRBD2. The CDR3 spans 19 residues. Trimming cost V 4 bases and J 2 bases; bases outside gene matches: 12. Germline-derived CDR1 and CDR2 are LGHDT and YNNKEL (reference sequence). CDR3 residues: CASSPLHFGTSGGQETQYF. The CDR3 nucleotides are TGTGCCAGCAGCCCGTTGCACTTTGGGACTAGCGGGGGACAAGAGACCCAGTACTTC.

The table lists this clone with a count of one. The chain uses TRBV3-1 (or the pseudogene TRBV3-2) and TRBJ1-2, with D hard to call. This CDR3 comprises 15 residues. In germline, CDR1 is LGHDT, CDR2 YNNKEL (reference sequence). The ends were cut back, 0 bases at V and 4 bases at J, with 12 bases in the middle. The CDR3 sequence: CASSQETGGAYGYTF. CDR3 bases: TGTGCCAGCAGCCAAGAGACTGGAGGCGCCTATGGCTACACCTTC.

The chain has TRBV3-1 (or the pseudogene TRBV3-2) and TRBJ1-5; D is uncertain. Trimming shortened V by 0 bases and J by 3 bases, and 3 bases separated the two germline ends. The CDR3 runs 13 residues. In germline, CDR1 is LGHDT, CDR2 YNNKEL (reference sequence). DNA for the CDR3: TGTGCCAGCAGCCAAGATACCAATCAGCCCCAGCATTTT. This encodes CASSQDTNQPQHF.

V usage is TRBV6-5 and J usage is TRBJ1-5; possibly TRBD1 for D (5 bases). Germline CDR1 reads MNHEY; CDR2 reads SVGAGI. Trimming removed 6 bases from V and 0 bases from J, with 12 bases in between. The CDR3 contains 15 residues. This CDR3 is CASRRTQGSNQPQHF. The CDR3 DNA sequence: TGTGCCAGCAGAAGAACCCAGGGTAGCAATCAGCCCCAGCATTTT.

This rearrangement joins TRBV7-9 to TRBJ1-2; D gene unclear. Trimming left V 5 bases short and J 4 bases short, with 11 bases between. Germline V CDR1 and CDR2: SEHNR, FQNEAQ (reference sequence). This CDR3 contains 13 residues. CDR3 coding DNA: TGTGCCAGCAGCAACGAAGGAGGCTATGGCTACACCTTC. This translates into CASSNEGGYGYTF.

This clone was detected only once. The CDR3 coding sequence is TGTGCCAGCAGCCAACGAGGGGGTCAAGAGACCCAGTACTTC. Residues: CASSQRGGQETQYF. The J gene is TRBJ2-5, the V gene TRBV3-1 (or the pseudogene TRBV3-2), with D possibly TRBD1 on 6 matching bases. The V and J ends lost 2 bases and 2 bases respectively, with 9 bases between them. CDR3 length: 14 residues. Germline V gene sequence: CDR1 LGHDT, CDR2 YNNKEL (reference sequence).

The V gene is TRBV7-2, the J gene TRBJ1-2; 8 positions agree with TRBD1. The CDR3 has 16 residues. V shed 5 bases and J 4 bases; nucleotides not matched to a gene: 12. CDR1 and CDR2 from the germline V gene are SGHTA and FQGNSA. The CDR3 reads CASSVPGTGNSYGYTF. The CDR3 DNA is TGTGCCAGCAGCGTCCCTGGGACAGGAAATTCCTATGGCTACACCTTC.

The J gene is TRBJ2-2, the V gene TRBV9; 14 nucleotides agree with TRBD2. The CDR3 has 16 amino acids. Germline V CDR1 and CDR2: SGDLS, YYNGEE. V trimming: 3 bases; J trimming: 9 bases; junction bases outside the gene matches: 7. CDR3 nucleotides: TGTGCCAGCAGCGCCCGACTAGCGGGGGGGCCACGGGAGCTGTTTTTT. It yields the protein CASSARLAGGPRELFF.

This clone was detected a few times. The V gene is TRBV21-1, the J gene TRBJ2-7. TRBV21-1 is a pseudogene locus. The CDR3 has 13 amino acids. The CDR3 coding sequence is TGTGCCAGCAGCAAAGGATCACGATACGAGCAGTACTTC. Protein: CASSKGSRYEQYF.

V gene TRBV13 combines with J gene TRBJ2-2; 12 nucleotides align to TRBD2. The CDR3 has 17 residues. The germline V gene encodes CDR1 PRHDT and CDR2 FYEKMQ (reference sequence). With 5 bases clipped from V and 3 bases from J, the junction kept 7 bases outside the gene matches. The CDR3 region has the DNA TGTGCCAGCAGCCCATCACTAGCGGGGGGCTACACCGGGGAGCTGTTTTTT. It encodes CASSPSLAGGYTGELFF.

The CDR3 loop reads CASSQDPRDRVGYTF. The CDR3 DNA follows: TGCGCCAGCAGCCAAGATCCCCGGGATCGGGTTGGCTACACCTTC. The chain combines TRBV4-1 with TRBJ1-2; D is ambiguous. V lost 0 bases and J 7 bases, leaving 15 bases between the germline ends. CDR1 is MGHRA and CDR2 is YSYEKL in the germline V gene. There are 15 residues in the CDR3.

This clone was observed a handful of times. The V call is TRBV18, the J call TRBJ1-2; D gene ambiguous. V gave up 5 bases and J gave up 4 bases, with 11 bases separating them. The germline V gene has CDR1 KGHSH and CDR2 LQKENI. The CDR3 is made up of 13 amino acids. CDR3 loop: CASSSERRYGYTF. Written as DNA, the CDR3 is TGTGCCAGCTCATCGGAGAGACGCTATGGCTACACCTTC.